Below, 3 T cell receptor beta chains from the same sample are listed, as sequenced in a study of beta chain features in type 1 diabetes. Sequenced material consisted of expressed TCRB transcripts (all of the isolated RNA was reverse transcribed). The repertoire was sequenced with immunoSEQ multiplex PCR; TCRdb's copy has only in-frame clones and lacks some. The profile shows hundreds of thousands of clones, 17% of them singletons. The source material was naive CD4+ T cells from blood. The receptors were gathered from a young woman in good health.

The chain links TRBV19 to TRBJ2-1, with TRBD2 as a possible D gene (6 bases). Trimming removed 5 bases at V and 7 bases at J, with 18 bases between. Germline CDR1 LNHDA, CDR2 SQIVND (reference sequence). CDR3 length: 15 residues. The CDR3 DNA reads TGTGCCAGTAGTTTCGGGGGAGCCCCCAGGAATGAGCAGTTCTTC. Translation: CASSFGGAPRNEQFF.

The chain employs TRBV28 and TRBJ2-7; 8 bases line up with TRBD1. This CDR3 contains 15 residues. V lost 5 bases, J lost 4 bases, and 10 bases stayed unmatched. Germline V gene sequence: CDR1 MDHEN, CDR2 SYDVKM. CDR3: CASSPADRVGYEQYF. DNA of the CDR3: TGTGCCAGCAGTCCAGCGGACAGGGTTGGGTACGAGCAGTACTTC. The whole variable domain, remainder taken from reference TRBV28 and TRBJ2-7, is DVKVTQSSRYLVKRTGEKVFLECVQDMDHENMFWYRQDPGLGLRLIYFSYDVKMKEKGDIPEGYSVSREKKERFSLILESASTNQTSMYLCASSPADRVGYEQYFGPGTRLTVT.

This clone was counted only a few times. The chain is built from TRBV7-3 and TRBJ2-3; D gene ambiguous. Germline-derived CDR1 and CDR2 are SGHTA and FQGTGA. This CDR3 is 16 amino acids long. V was pared by 5 bases and J by 1 base, with 16 bases between. CDR3 residues: CASSPDDRWGTDTQYF. CDR3 nucleotide sequence: TGTGCCAGCAGCCCCGACGATAGATGGGGCACAGATACGCAGTATTTT.